Given below is one T cell receptor (beta chain) in context. This CDR3 region has 13 residues. The germline CDR1 and CDR2 sequences are SGHRS and YFSETQ. Trimming shortened V by 0 bases and J by 5 bases, and 8 bases separated the two germline ends. The sample belongs to a study of identical twins. TCRdb recomputed calls from the 5' RACE reads with MiXCR, one row per CDR3 protein. The data contain some 760,000 distinct CDR3 sequences, about 18% of them seen just once; the ten biggest clones take up 13%. In addition, the sample was reused for a study of T cells expressing NK-cell markers.

Sequences were obtained from PBMCs. The chain links TRBV5-1 to TRBJ2-5; D possibly corresponds to TRBD2 (5 bases). The receptor's source is a woman between 18 and 30 years old in good health. The CDR3 loop is CASSLVRAETQYF. For the CDR3, the DNA is TGCGCCAGCAGCTTGGTGAGGGCTGAGACCCAGTACTTC. Together with reference TRBV5-1 and TRBJ2-5, the CDR3 gives the full variable domain: KAGVTQTPRYLIKTRGQQVTLSCSPISGHRSVSWYQQTPGQGLQFLFEYFSETQRNKGNFPGRFSGRQFSNSRSEMNVSTLELGDSALYLCASSLVRAETQYFGPGTRLLVL.